This entry is about one TCR beta chain. Its recognized antigen is unknown. No qualities accompany the bases; no much larger clone lies one base away. From the germline V gene, CDR1 is MNHEY and CDR2 is SVGEGT. The CDR3 runs 13 residues from the cysteine to the phenylalanine. Only the CDR3 DNA is retained, 39 bases long and in frame from the first base. Deletion took 4 bases off V and 8 bases off J, with a span of 14 bases between the germline ends. Library preparation used 5' RACE. Reads for this sample came from an Illumina HiSeq 2000. Template switching added a universal primer binding site, and the final cDNA carried a unique molecular identifier that allowed TCR cDNA molecules to be counted accurately. Specific primers in the conserved constant-segment region were used to synthesize first-strand cDNA for the TCR alpha and beta chains. To control for contamination, every cDNA library carried two barcodes: a SMART-Mk sample barcode plus Illumina barcodes. TruSeq adapter sequences and Illumina sample barcodes were added in two successive PCR steps. TCR alpha and beta cDNA libraries were sequenced on the Illumina HiSeq platform with custom primers. As for how the authors treated the data: Raw reads were processed with MiGEC to extract unique molecular identifiers, and MiXCR was used to determine CDR3 positions. Recombination models were inferred per individual with the repgenHMM and IGoR tools using an EM algorithm. Shared clonotype analysis was performed with the tcR package in R, normalizing sharing by the product of cloneset sizes. Out-of-frame nonproductive sequences were analyzed to study raw recombination free of thymic and clonal selection effects. Using fastp at Q25 and MiXCR, TCRdb reprocessed the public reads and kept productive beta chains. Each CDR3 protein appears once, grouped with its most common genes and DNA. Clone size and V and J calls follow TCRdb, not the original study. Across this sample there are 700,000 or so distinct CDR3 sequences, with 21% seen only once. Of the sample, 4% to 5.5% is held by the ten largest clones.

This sample is drawn from a study of identical twins (dated by TCRdb to the mid-2010s). The study in broad terms: To test whether fetal clonotypes persist, the study used deep sequencing on TCR alpha and beta repertoires from monozygotic twins, unrelated adults of various ages, and cord blood. To rule out contamination, the twin experiments were replicated at different times with different library preparation protocols. General conclusions and limits of the study: Fewer insertions were carried by abundant cord blood beta clonotypes, a similar but weaker trend appeared in young adult naive repertoires, and no such trend appeared in memory repertoires. Because the same donors could not be followed over many years, the conclusions depended on cross-sectional statistical analysis. Out-of-frame TCR alpha sequences shared between twins showed an excess of low generation-probability sequences compared with coincidental sharing between unrelated individuals. Out-of-frame TCR alpha sharing in monozygotic twins was systematically underestimated by recombination models, whereas sharing between unrelated individuals was in agreement with the recombination models. The excess sharing between twins in beta out-of-frame sequences was weaker because fewer shared sequences reduced the signal-to-noise ratio. Invariant T cells such as MAIT and iNKT could partly confound zero-insertion analyses, although diverse VJ usage argued against such confounding for most clonotypes.

Every donor in the study was a healthy Caucasian. The twin cohort comprised three pairs of female monozygotic twins, all aged roughly 18 to 29 years. Peripheral blood mononuclear cells were the source from which RNA for the TCR libraries was isolated. These same data were also listed under a study on T cells expressing NK-cell markers. In that second paper, the authors write: Seven to nine donors provided sorted CD3+CD56+NKG2C+, CD3+CD56+NKG2C- and CD3+CD56-NKG2C+ T-cell subsets, whose TCR beta-chain repertoires were profiled. Among the eight sequenced donors, only one was HCMV-seronegative, while the other seven were HCMV-seropositive. To restrict sorting to alphabetaTCR-expressing T cells, an anti-gammadeltaTCR antibody was added in several experiments. In six donors, the dominant CD3+CD56+NKG2C+ clonotypes ranked among the top 10 CD8+ clonotypes, making up 1.0-7.0% of CD8+ T cells. Those dominant clonotypes were again the most abundant among CD3+CD56-NKG2C+ cells in a handful of donors, at about 28.3-60.1%. Whether the expanded NKG2C-expressing T cell clones were specific for HCMV antigens was left unclear. The study sequenced eight donors, all healthy volunteers chosen at random: three men and five women. To determine HCMV serostatus, a commercial ELISA kit was used to detect HCMV-specific IgG in serum. For several donors, bulk peripheral blood T-cell repertoires were additionally sequenced from unsorted PBMC. MIGEC was used to demultiplex reads and group reads by UMI, and MiTCR was used to assemble and quantify clonotypes. To exclude erroneous sequences, any TCR cDNA sequence not supported by at least two reads was discarded. Downstream repertoire analysis used the tcR package, and clonotypes were matched across fractions by CDR3 nucleotide sequence plus V segment. VDJmatch was used to annotate antigen specificity against VDJdb, with one amino acid substitution allowed in CDR3.

Sequenced input: PBMCs. The clonotype originates from a woman under 30 in good health. The rearranged chain carries TRBV6-2 or TRBV6-3 and TRBJ1-2, with the D segment identity uncertain. The CDR3 amino acid sequence is: CASSLRKPEGYTF. The nucleotide sequence reads as follows: TGTGCCAGCAGTTTGCGTAAGCCCGAAGGCTACACCTTC.